The 20 T cell receptor beta chains listed next were all sequenced from one sample in a study of control samples from healthy donors and cancer patients. Profiling relied on immunoSEQ multiplex PCR, and the TCRdb table lists in-frame clones only, not all of them. The table has approximately 90,000 clones, 70% to 90% seen once. Sequencing was done on a sample of blood. These receptors came from a woman aged 40 to 50 in good health.

This clone occurred once. The chain recombines TRBV7-8 with TRBJ2-3; perhaps TRBD2 as D (6 bases). From germline, CDR1 is SGHVS and CDR2 FQNEAQ. V was shortened by 6 bases and J by 9 bases, with 19 bases between the two germline ends. The length of the CDR3 is 14 residues. The CDR3 DNA reads TGTGCCAGCAGGGACTATATAGGTTCGGGCACGCAGTATTTT. This codes for CASRDYIGSGTQYF.

The rearrangement uses TRBV7-7 and TRBJ2-2; 8 nucleotides line up with TRBD2. From germline, CDR1 is SSHAT and CDR2 FNYEAQ (reference sequence). The length of the CDR3 is 16 residues. V shed 6 bases and J 2 bases; nucleotides not matched to a gene: 8. The CDR3 nucleotides read TGTGCCAGCAGGCCCTCGGCGGGGGGTAACACCGGGGAGCTGTTTTTT. This gives the protein CASRPSAGGNTGELFF.

The J gene is TRBJ2-3, the V gene TRBV7-2; D may be TRBD2 (6 bases). Trimming stripped 5 bases from V and 6 bases from J, with 12 bases between. Germline V lookup: CDR1 SGHTA, CDR2 FQGNSA. This CDR3 has 13 residues. CDR3 coding DNA: TGTGCCAGCAGCCCCTGGGACTTTGATACGCAGTATTTT. Protein: CASSPWDFDTQYF. Variable domain in full (rest from reference TRBV7-2 and TRBJ2-3): GAGVSQSPSNKVTEKGKDVELRCDPISGHTALYWYRQSLGQGLEFLIYFQGNSAPDKSGLPSDRFSAERTGGSVSTLTIQRTQQEDSAVYLCASSPWDFDTQYFGPGTRLTVL.

The rearrangement joins TRBV29-1 to TRBJ1-2, with D unclear. CDR1 and CDR2 from the germline V gene are SQVTM and ANQGSEA. This CDR3 region has 14 residues. Deletions cut 0 bases from V and 4 bases from J, with 12 bases between. CDR3 DNA sequence: TGCAGCGTTGAAGAGGCCGCCTCGGGCTATGGCTACACCTTC. The encoded protein is CSVEEAASGYGYTF.

This chain links TRBV6-5 with TRBJ1-2; unclear D gene. Trimming pared 2 bases from V and 2 bases from J, leaving 12 bases between. CDR1 MNHEY and CDR2 SVGAGI come from the germline V gene. This CDR3 has 15 amino acids. This CDR3 reads CASSYNPSGNYGYTF. CDR3 DNA sequence: TGTGCCAGCAGTTACAACCCGTCGGGGAACTATGGCTACACCTTC.

The chain carries TRBV5-4 and TRBJ2-5; D possibly corresponds to TRBD2 (6 bases). With 2 bases removed from V and 2 bases from J, the gap between germline ends came to 13 bases. The length of the CDR3 is 15 residues. CDR1 is SGHNT and CDR2 is YYREEE in the germline V gene (reference sequence). For the CDR3, the DNA is TGTGCCAGCAGCTTAGGCGCGGGGCGTCAAGAGACCCAGTACTTC. Its protein is CASSLGAGRQETQYF.

V usage is TRBV3-1 (or the pseudogene TRBV3-2) and J usage is TRBJ1-5; D is unresolved. Germline CDR1 and CDR2: LGHDT and YNNKEL (reference sequence). This CDR3 comprises 14 residues. Between the trimmed V and J ends, which lost 0 bases and 4 bases, there was a span of 7 bases. The CDR3 here is CASSQDWENQPQHF. CDR3 bases: TGTGCCAGCAGCCAAGATTGGGAAAATCAGCCCCAGCATTTT.

The chain employs TRBV30 and TRBJ1-1; possibly TRBD1 for D (6 bases). The CDR3 has 13 residues. Trimming took 5 bases from V and 0 from J, leaving 10 bases between them. Germline loops: CDR1 GTSNPN, CDR2 SVGIG (reference sequence). CDR3 in amino acids: CAWEGGLNTEAFF. CDR3 nucleotide sequence: TGTGCCTGGGAGGGGGGTTTGAACACTGAAGCTTTCTTT.

This sequence joins TRBV25-1 and TRBJ2-5, with D perhaps being TRBD1 or TRBD2 (5 bases each). Deletions cut 4 bases from V and 5 bases from J, with 17 bases between. In germline, CDR1 is MGHDK, CDR2 SYGVNS. There are 15 residues in the CDR3. CDR3 DNA: TGTGCCAGCAGTGGGGGGATACACGGCGGGGAGACCCAGTACTTC. Translated, it gives CASSGGIHGGETQYF.

This clone was seen only once. The chain employs TRBV6-5 and TRBJ1-6; possible D gene TRBD1, 5 bases. The CDR3 spans 15 residues. Trimming shortened V by 0 bases and J by 10 bases, and 13 bases separated the two germline ends. Germline V gives CDR1 MNHEY, CDR2 SVGAGI. CDR3 nucleotide sequence: TGTGCCAGCAGTTACTCCGCCAGGGTGAACTCACCCCTCCACTTT. It specifies CASSYSARVNSPLHF.

The V gene is TRBV18, the J gene TRBJ2-7, with 7 bases matching TRBD1. With V trimmed by 2 bases and J by 1 base, 8 bases remained unmatched. The CDR3 has 16 amino acids. The germline V gene encodes CDR1 KGHSH and CDR2 LQKENI. CDR3 in DNA: TGTGCCAGCTCACCAATGTGGCAGGGGGATTCCTACGAGCAGTACTTC. Protein product: CASSPMWQGDSYEQYF.

The V and J genes are TRBV19 and TRBJ1-4; D is unresolved. The V gene lost 4 bases and the J gene lost 11 bases, with 14 bases spanning the gap. The CDR3 totals 13 residues. The V gene's germline CDR1 is LNHDA and CDR2 SQIVND (reference sequence). The CDR3 region is CASSTPPIGKLFF. Written as DNA, the CDR3 is TGTGCCAGTAGTACCCCCCCCATTGGGAAACTGTTTTTT.

CDR3: CASSPRVGARAGYTF. DNA of the CDR3: TGTGCCAGCAGTCCACGGGTGGGAGCCCGGGCGGGCTACACCTTC. V and J are TRBV6-2 or TRBV6-3 and TRBJ1-2, with D hard to call. Per germline, CDR1 MNHEY and CDR2 SVGEGT. CDR3 length: 15 amino acids. V lost 5 bases and J lost 8, with 21 bases in between.

CDR3 bases: TGTGCCAGCAGCTTGGGGGGGAGGTACCAAGAGACCCAGTACTTC. It translates to CASSLGGRYQETQYF. The chain links TRBV5-4 to TRBJ2-5; maybe TRBD2 (6 bases). The length of the CDR3 is 15 residues. Trimming cost V 0 bases and J 0 bases, with 9 bases left between them. Germline V gene data show CDR1 as SGHNT and CDR2 as YYREEE (reference sequence).

This clone was seen just once. The chain links TRBV19 to TRBJ1-5, with D possibly being TRBD1 (5 bases). Germline loops: CDR1 LNHDA, CDR2 SQIVND (reference sequence). The CDR3 totals 15 residues. V was cut by 2 bases and J by 4 bases, with 12 bases left in between. CDR3 residues: CASSIMGRENQPQHF. CDR3 nucleotides: TGTGCCAGTAGTATAATGGGGCGCGAAAATCAGCCCCAGCATTTT.

This chain connects TRBV14 to TRBJ1-2; 7 positions match TRBD1. Germline loops: CDR1 SGHDN, CDR2 FVKESK. The CDR3 totals 14 residues. V was pared by 5 bases and J by 2 bases, with 5 bases of the junction left unmatched. The CDR3 nucleotides are TGTGCCAGCAGCACGGGACAGAAGAACTATGGCTACACCTTC. Residues: CASSTGQKNYGYTF.

The J gene is TRBJ1-2, the V gene TRBV3-1 (or the pseudogene TRBV3-2); D remains unclear. Germline CDR1 and CDR2: LGHDT and YNNKEL (reference sequence). The V end lost 1 base, the J end lost 5 bases, and 8 bases lay between the germline ends. The CDR3 runs to 13 residues. This CDR3 reads CASSQGSGYGYTF. The CDR3 DNA reads as TGTGCCAGCAGCCAAGGATCGGGGTATGGCTACACCTTC.

In its sample, this clone was seen a few times. The chain uses TRBV10-3 and TRBJ2-3; 14 nucleotides agree with TRBD2. Germline V CDR1 and CDR2: ENHRY, SYGVKD. CDR3 length: 18 amino acids. V lost 6 bases and J lost 2; bases outside the gene matches: 10. DNA for the CDR3: TGTGCCATCAGGGGGACTAGCGGGGGCCTCGCCTTCACAGATACGCAGTATTTT. Residues: CAIRGTSGGLAFTDTQYF.

The V call is TRBV11-2, the J call TRBJ1-3; D is undetermined. Germline V gene sequence: CDR1 SGHAT, CDR2 FQNNGV. V lost 1 base to trimming and J lost 0 bases, with 7 bases between them. The CDR3 extends over 15 amino acids. CDR3 sequence (DNA): TGTGCCAGCAGCTTAGCACCCAGCTCTGGAAACACCATATATTTT. It codes for CASSLAPSSGNTIYF.

The chain is built from TRBV19 and TRBJ1-6; D is possibly TRBD1 (5 bases). The CDR3 loop spans 17 amino acids. The V gene's germline CDR1 is LNHDA and CDR2 SQIVND (reference sequence). Trimming left V 0 bases short and J 7 bases short, with 16 bases between. The CDR3: CASSIDPRQGMNSPLHF. The CDR3 DNA follows: TGTGCCAGTAGTATAGATCCGCGGCAGGGCATGAATTCACCCCTCCACTTT.